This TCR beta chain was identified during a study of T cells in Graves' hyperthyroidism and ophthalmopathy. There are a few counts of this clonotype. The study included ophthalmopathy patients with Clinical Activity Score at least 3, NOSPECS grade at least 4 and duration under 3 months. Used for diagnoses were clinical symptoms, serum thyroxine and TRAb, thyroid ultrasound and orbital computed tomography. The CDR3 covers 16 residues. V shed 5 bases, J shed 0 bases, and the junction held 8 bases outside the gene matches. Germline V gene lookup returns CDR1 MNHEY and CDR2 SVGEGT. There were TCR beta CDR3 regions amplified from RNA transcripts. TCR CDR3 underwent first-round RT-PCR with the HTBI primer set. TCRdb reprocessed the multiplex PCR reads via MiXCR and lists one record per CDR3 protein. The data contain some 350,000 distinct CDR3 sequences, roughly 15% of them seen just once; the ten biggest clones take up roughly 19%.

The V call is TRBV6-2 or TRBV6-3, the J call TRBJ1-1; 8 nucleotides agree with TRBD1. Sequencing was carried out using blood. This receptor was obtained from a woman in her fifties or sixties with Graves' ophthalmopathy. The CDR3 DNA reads TGTGCCAGCAGTCTTGGACAGGGAAGGGTGAACACTGAAGCTTTCTTT. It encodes CASSLGQGRVNTEAFF.